A selection of T cell receptor beta chains follows, all from one sample in a study of blood T cell repertoires in COVID-19. Here immunoSEQ multiplex PCR was the method, and the copy in TCRdb shows in-frame clones only, minus some. The table shows a few hundred thousand clones, with more than 75% occurring only once. Source material: peripheral blood. All receptors come from a man over 45 with active or convalescent COVID-19. Each CDR3 is given with its conserved first and last residue. Each record gives: V gene, D gene, J gene, clone size, CDR3 DNA, CDR3 protein. D genes are given only for firm matches. Clone size is not always given. Where it is, it says once, few, many or a class for expanded clones.

V: TRBV28; D: NA; J: TRBJ2-7; size: NA; DNA: TGTGCCAGCAGTATCTACCAGCGGGAGCAGTACTTC; CDR3: CASSIYQREQYF
V: TRBV5-1; D: NA; J: TRBJ2-3; size: NA; DNA: TGCGCCAGCAGCTTGGAGCGGGACACCGGTAACTCGGATACGCAGTATTTT; CDR3: CASSLERDTGNSDTQYF
V: TRBV7-7; D: TRBD2; J: TRBJ2-6; size: NA; DNA: TGTGCCGCCGGGGGGAGTGGGGCCAACGTCCTGACTTTC; CDR3: CAAGGSGANVLTF
V: TRBV28; D: NA; J: TRBJ1-2; size: few; DNA: TGTGCCAGCAGTTTGTTGGGGCATGGCTACACCTTC; CDR3: CASSLLGHGYTF
V: TRBV2; D: TRBD2; J: TRBJ2-1; size: NA; DNA: TGTGCCAGCATGGGGACTAGCCGTTATGAGCAGTTCTTC; CDR3: CASMGTSRYEQFF
V: TRBV24-1; D: TRBD1; J: TRBJ2-1; size: NA; DNA: TGTGCCACCAGTGAACGGGACAGGGTCAACAATGAGCAGTTCTTC; CDR3: CATSERDRVNNEQFF
V: TRBV18; D: NA; J: TRBJ2-3; size: few; DNA: TGTGCCAGCTCACGAGTCCAGGGGCTCACAGATACGCAGTATTTT; CDR3: CASSRVQGLTDTQYF
V: TRBV7-2; D: TRBD1; J: TRBJ1-2; size: NA; DNA: TGTGCCAGCAGCCAGGGACAGGGGAACTATGGCTACACCTTC; CDR3: CASSQGQGNYGYTF
V: TRBV5-4; D: NA; J: TRBJ1-2; size: NA; DNA: TGTGCCAGCAGCTTGGGCCAGGGTGACCATGGCTACACCTTC; CDR3: CASSLGQGDHGYTF
V: TRBV5-1; D: TRBD1; J: TRBJ1-2; size: NA; DNA: TGCGCCAGCAGCTTGGATTCCAGGGGGCGCCCGGGCTATGGCTACACCTTC; CDR3: CASSLDSRGRPGYGYTF
V: TRBV2; D: NA; J: TRBJ1-1; size: NA; DNA: TGTGCCAGCAGCGAGACAGTTCACACTGAAGCTTTCTTT; CDR3: CASSETVHTEAFF
V: TRBV3-1/TRBV3-2; D: NA; J: TRBJ1-2; size: once; DNA: TGTGCCAGCAGCCAAGCACAGGGCGGCTACACCTTC; CDR3: CASSQAQGGYTF
V: TRBV6-5; D: NA; J: TRBJ1-2; size: NA; DNA: TGTGCCAGCAGTTACTCGGCAGGGGACGGGGGCTACACCTTC; CDR3: CASSYSAGDGGYTF
V: TRBV2; D: TRBD1; J: TRBJ2-7; size: NA; DNA: TGTGCCAGCTGGGACAGAAACTACGAGCAGTACTTC; CDR3: CASWDRNYEQYF
V: TRBV9; D: NA; J: TRBJ2-7; size: NA; DNA: TGTGCCAGCAGCCTCCCCCTTATTCCACAGGGTAGGGACTCCTACGAGCAGTACTTC; CDR3: CASSLPLIPQGRDSYEQYF
V: TRBV19; D: TRBD1; J: TRBJ2-3; size: NA; DNA: TGTGCCAGTAGTACCCGACAGGGGCGAAGGATGTCAAGCACAGATACGCAGTATTTT; CDR3: CASSTRQGRRMSSTDTQYF
V: TRBV7-3; D: NA; J: TRBJ1-2; size: NA; DNA: TGTGCCAGCAGCGCCCAGGGTCCCTCTCGGGATGGCTACACCTTC; CDR3: CASSAQGPSRDGYTF
V: TRBV11-2; D: TRBD1; J: TRBJ2-5; size: NA; DNA: TGTGCCAGCAGCTCCGGGACAGGGGCCGAGACCCAGTACTTC; CDR3: CASSSGTGAETQYF
V: TRBV30; D: NA; J: TRBJ2-3; size: NA; DNA: TGTGCCTGGAAACATTCTAGCACAGATACGCAGTATTTT; CDR3: CAWKHSSTDTQYF
V: TRBV30; D: NA; J: TRBJ1-6; size: few; DNA: TGTGCCTGGAAGGGAGGACCGGCGCTAAATTCACCCCTCCACTTT; CDR3: CAWKGGPALNSPLHF